This TCR beta chain was found in a study of somatic mutations in cytotoxic T cells in rheumatoid arthritis. The V end was cut by 7 bases, the J end by 7 bases, with 16 bases between. This CDR3 has 13 residues. CDR1 and CDR2 from the germline V gene are SGHAT and FQNNGV. Assay: immunoSEQ multiplex PCR; the TCRdb copy retains only in-frame clones and omits some. Counted here are 17,000 or so clones, 70% to 85% occurring once; the ten biggest clones make up 15% to 20%. The sample was CD8+ T cells sorted from blood. The TCR sequence derives from an adult with rheumatoid arthritis. The chain recombines TRBV11-2 with TRBJ1-1, with D perhaps TRBD1 (6 bases). The CDR3 is CASTTRGPLEAFF. For the CDR3, the DNA is TGTGCCAGCACAACGCGGGGGCCGCTTGAAGCTTTCTTT.